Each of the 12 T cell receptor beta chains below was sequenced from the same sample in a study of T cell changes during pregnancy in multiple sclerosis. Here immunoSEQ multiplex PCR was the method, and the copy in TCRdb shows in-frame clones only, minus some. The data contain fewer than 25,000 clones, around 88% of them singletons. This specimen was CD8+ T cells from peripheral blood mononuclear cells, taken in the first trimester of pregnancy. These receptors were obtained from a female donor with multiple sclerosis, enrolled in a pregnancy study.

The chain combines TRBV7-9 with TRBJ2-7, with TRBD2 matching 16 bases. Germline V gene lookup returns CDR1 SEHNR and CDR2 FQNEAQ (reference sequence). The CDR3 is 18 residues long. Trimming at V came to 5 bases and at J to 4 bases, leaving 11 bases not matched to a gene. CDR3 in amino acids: CASSTGTSGRAFRYEQYF. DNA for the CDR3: TGTGCCAGCAGCACAGGGACTAGCGGGAGGGCGTTTCGGTACGAGCAGTACTTC.

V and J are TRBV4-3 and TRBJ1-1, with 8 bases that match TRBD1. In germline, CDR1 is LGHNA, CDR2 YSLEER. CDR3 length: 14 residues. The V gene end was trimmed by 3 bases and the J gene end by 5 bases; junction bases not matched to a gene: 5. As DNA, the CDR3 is TGCGCCAGCAGCCACAAACAGGGGGAAACTGAAGCTTTCTTT. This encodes CASSHKQGETEAFF.

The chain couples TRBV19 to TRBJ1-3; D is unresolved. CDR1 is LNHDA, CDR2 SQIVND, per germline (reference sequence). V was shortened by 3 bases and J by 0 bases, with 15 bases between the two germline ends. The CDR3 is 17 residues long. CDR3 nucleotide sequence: TGTGCCAGTAGTATGATTTGGGAGGTGAGCTCTGGAAACACCATATATTTT. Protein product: CASSMIWEVSSGNTIYF.

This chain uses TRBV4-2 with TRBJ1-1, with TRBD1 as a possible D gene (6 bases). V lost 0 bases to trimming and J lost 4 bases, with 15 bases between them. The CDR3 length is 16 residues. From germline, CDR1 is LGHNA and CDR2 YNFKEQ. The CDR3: CASSQDQGGSFTEAFF. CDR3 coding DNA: TGTGCCAGCAGCCAAGATCAAGGGGGTTCGTTCACTGAAGCTTTCTTT.

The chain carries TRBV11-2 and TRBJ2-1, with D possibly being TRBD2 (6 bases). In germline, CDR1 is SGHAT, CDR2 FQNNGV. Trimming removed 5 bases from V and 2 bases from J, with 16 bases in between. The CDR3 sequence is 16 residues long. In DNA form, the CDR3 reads TGTGCCAGCAGCCGGGGGACTGCCCTCGCCTACAATGAGCAGTTCTTC. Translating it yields CASSRGTALAYNEQFF.

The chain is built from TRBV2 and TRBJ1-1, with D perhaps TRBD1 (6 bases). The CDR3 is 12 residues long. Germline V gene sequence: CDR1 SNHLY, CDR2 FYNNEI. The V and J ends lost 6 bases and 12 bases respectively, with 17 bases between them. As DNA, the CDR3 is TGTGCCAGCAGCGAGGGGGTTGATCGGACTTTCTTT. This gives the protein CASSEGVDRTFF.

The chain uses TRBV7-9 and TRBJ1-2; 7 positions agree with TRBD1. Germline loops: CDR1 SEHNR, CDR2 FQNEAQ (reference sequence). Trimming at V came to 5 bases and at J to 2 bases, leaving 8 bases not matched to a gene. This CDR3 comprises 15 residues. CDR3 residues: CASSQTDRVNYGYTF. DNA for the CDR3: TGTGCCAGCAGCCAGACAGACAGGGTCAACTATGGCTACACCTTC.

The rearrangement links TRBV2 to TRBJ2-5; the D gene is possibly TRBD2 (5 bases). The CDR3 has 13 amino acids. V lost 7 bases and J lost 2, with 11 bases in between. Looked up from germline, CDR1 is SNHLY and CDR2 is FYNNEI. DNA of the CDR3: TGTGCCAGCAAAAAGAGGGAGCAAGAGACCCAGTACTTC. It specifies CASKKREQETQYF.

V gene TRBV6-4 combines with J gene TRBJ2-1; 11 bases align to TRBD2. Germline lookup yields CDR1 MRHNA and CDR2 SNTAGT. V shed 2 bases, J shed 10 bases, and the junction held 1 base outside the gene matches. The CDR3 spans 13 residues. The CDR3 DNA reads TGTGCCAGCAGTGACCGGACTAGCGGGGAGCAGTTCTTC. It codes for CASSDRTSGEQFF.

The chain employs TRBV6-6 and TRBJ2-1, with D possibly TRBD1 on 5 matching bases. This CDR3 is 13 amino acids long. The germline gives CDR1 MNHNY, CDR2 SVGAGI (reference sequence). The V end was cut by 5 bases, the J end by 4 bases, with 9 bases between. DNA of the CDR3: TGTGCCAGCAGTAACGGACAATACAATGAGCAGTTCTTC. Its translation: CASSNGQYNEQFF.

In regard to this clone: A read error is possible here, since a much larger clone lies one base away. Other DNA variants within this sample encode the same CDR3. The CDR3 here is CASSSDSRVIEQYF. The CDR3 region has the DNA TGTGCCAGCAGCTCGGACAGTAGGGTAATCGAGCAGTACTTT. The J gene is TRBJ2-7, the V gene TRBV7-9; D possibly corresponds to TRBD1 (6 bases). The CDR3 runs to 14 residues. CDR1 SEHNR and CDR2 FQNEAQ come from the germline V gene (reference sequence).

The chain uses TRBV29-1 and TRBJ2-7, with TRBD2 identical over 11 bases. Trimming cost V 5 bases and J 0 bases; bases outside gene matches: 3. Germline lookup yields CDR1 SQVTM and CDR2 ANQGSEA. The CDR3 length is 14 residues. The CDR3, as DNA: TGCAGCGTTTGGGGACTAGCGGACTCCTACGAGCAGTACTTC. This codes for CSVWGLADSYEQYF.